Listed here are 5 T cell receptor beta chains from one sample, sequenced in a study of TIL therapy for anti-PD-1-resistant metastatic lung cancer. Time point indicated: pre-treatment sample, taken before nivolumab and TIL therapy. The libraries were made with immunoSEQ v3. Clones were sequenced by immunoSEQ multiplex PCR, and TCRdb holds only the in-frame ones, with some missing. The sample yields about 50,000 clones, 65% to 80% seen once. The sample consisted of blood, taken at baseline. The source of these receptors is a woman between 25 and 80 years old with non-small cell lung cancer.

This sequence joins TRBV4-1 and TRBJ2-1, with D possibly matching TRBD2 (7 bases). Germline CDR1 and CDR2: MGHRA and YSYEKL. Trimming removed 1 base from V and 9 bases from J, with 16 bases in between. The length of the CDR3 is 15 residues. The CDR3 DNA reads TGCGCCAGCAGCCAAGCTGGACTAGGGGGGGGTGAGCAGTTCTTC. Amino acid sequence: CASSQAGLGGGEQFF.

The chain is built from TRBV9 and TRBJ2-2; 10 nucleotides align to TRBD2. The CDR3 spans 17 residues. With V trimmed by 1 base and J by 0 bases, 3 bases remained unmatched. Germline lookup yields CDR1 SGDLS and CDR2 YYNGEE. CDR3 coding DNA: TGTGCCAGCAGCGTAAGCGGGGGGGCCCCGAACACCGGGGAGCTGTTTTTT. This codes for CASSVSGGAPNTGELFF.

The rearrangement links TRBV6-5 to TRBJ1-6, with 9 bases fitting TRBD1. The CDR3 consists of 16 residues. Germline CDR1 is MNHEY and CDR2 is SVGAGI. J gave up 8 bases and V 2 bases, and 7 bases lay outside the gene matches. The CDR3 DNA reads TGTGCCAGCAGTTACGCGTCCGGGACAGGGCATTCACCCCTCCACTTT. Translation: CASSYASGTGHSPLHF.

The J gene is TRBJ2-7, the V gene TRBV6-6; D is possibly TRBD1 or TRBD2 (5 bases each). Trimming removed 5 bases from V and 3 bases from J, with 14 bases in between. There are 14 residues in the CDR3. Germline V gene lookup returns CDR1 MNHNY and CDR2 SVGAGI (reference sequence). CDR3 nucleotides: TGTGCCAGCAGTCGCACCGGGGCCGACTACGAGCAGTACTTC. Translated, it gives CASSRTGADYEQYF.

For the CDR3, the DNA is TGTGCCAGCAGCGACTCACCACAGGAGGTAGCTGAAGCTTTCTTT. Protein sequence: CASSDSPQEVAEAFF. The chain employs TRBV7-2 and TRBJ1-1; tentative D call: TRBD1 (5 bases). The CDR3 totals 15 residues. V gave up 5 bases and J gave up 6 bases, with 19 bases separating them. Germline V CDR1 and CDR2: SGHTA, FQGNSA.